This is a list of T cell receptor beta chains from one sample in a study of T cells in Graves' hyperthyroidism and ophthalmopathy. TCRdb analysed the multiplex PCR reads with MiXCR anew, one entry per CDR3 protein. The sample carries around 350,000 distinct CDR3 sequences, roughly 15% recorded once. Sequenced: blood. The source of these receptors is a woman aged 60 to 75 with Graves' ophthalmopathy. The CDR3 runs from the conserved cysteine through the conserved F or W. Each record gives: clone size, J gene, D gene, V gene, CDR3 protein, CDR3 DNA. A D gene is named only where the DNA matches it firmly. Part of the rows lack a size; the others show once, few, many or a class for expanded clones.

>many|TRBJ1-2|NA|TRBV20-1
CSARDRGFYGYTF
TGCAGTGCTAGAGATCGGGGGTTCTATGGCTACACCTTC
>many|TRBJ2-3|TRBD2|TRBV7-9
CASSRLAGGPVDTQYF
TGTGCCAGCAGCCGACTAGCGGGAGGCCCGGTAGATACGCAGTATTTT
>many|TRBJ2-3|TRBD2|TRBV6-1
CASSVLAGGVTDTQYF
TGTGCCAGCAGTGTCCTAGCGGGAGGTGTCACAGATACGCAGTATTTT
>NA|TRBJ2-1|TRBD2|TRBV20-1
CSARDGSGRAITYNEQFF
TGCAGTGCTAGAGATGGGAGCGGGAGGGCCATAACCTACAATGAGCAGTTCTTC
>many|TRBJ2-3|NA|TRBV28
CASSLPVTDTQYF
TGTGCCAGCAGTTTACCAGTCACAGATACGCAGTATTTT
>many|TRBJ2-1|TRBD1|TRBV2
CASRPTGGYNEQFF
TGTGCCAGCAGACCCACAGGGGGGTACAATGAGCAGTTCTTC
>many|TRBJ2-7|NA|TRBV20-1
CSASETRSSYEQYF
TGCAGTGCTAGTGAGACGAGGAGCTCCTACGAGCAGTACTTC
>NA|TRBJ1-4|TRBD1|TRBV29-1
CSVYDRGGEKLFF
TGCAGCGTTTACGACAGGGGTGGCGAAAAACTGTTTTTT
>NA|TRBJ2-3|NA|TRBV10-1
CASSETGAGTDTQYF
TGCGCCAGCAGTGAAACGGGGGCCGGGACAGATACGCAGTATTTT
>many|TRBJ2-1|NA|TRBV5-1
CASSDITANEQFF
TGCGCCAGCAGCGACATCACAGCCAATGAGCAGTTCTTC
>many|TRBJ2-7|TRBD1|TRBV18
CASSRQLDRVHEQYF
TGTGCCAGCTCACGACAGCTGGACAGGGTCCACGAGCAGTACTTC
>NA|TRBJ2-3|NA|TRBV5-4
CASSRRLVSTSTDTQYF
TGTGCCAGCAGCCGCCGACTAGTCTCGACTAGCACAGATACGCAGTATTTT
>NA|TRBJ1-1|NA|TRBV15
CATREGRQASTEAFF
TGTGCCACCAGGGAAGGGAGACAGGCCAGCACTGAAGCTTTCTTT
>many|TRBJ1-1|NA|TRBV20-1
CSASRGGGNTEAFF
TGCAGTGCTAGTAGGGGCGGGGGGAACACTGAAGCTTTCTTT
>many|TRBJ1-1|NA|TRBV29-1
CSVEGLSLTEAFF
TGCAGCGTTGAGGGCCTATCACTCACTGAAGCTTTCTTT
>many|TRBJ2-2|TRBD2|TRBV30
CAKREANTGELFF
TGTGCCAAGCGGGAGGCTAACACCGGGGAGCTGTTTTTT
>NA|TRBJ2-7|TRBD1|TRBV2
CASKRQGAYEQYF
TGTGCCAGCAAAAGACAGGGGGCCTACGAGCAGTACTTC
>few|TRBJ1-1|NA|TRBV27
CASSLSPGWVLRFF
TGTGCCAGCAGTTTAAGTCCAGGGTGGGTTCTGCGTTTCTTT
>many|TRBJ1-1|NA|TRBV6-5
CASSYAGNTEAFF
TGTGCCAGCAGTTACGCAGGGAACACTGAAGCTTTCTTT
>NA|TRBJ2-1|NA|TRBV28
CASKRQGRTAQFF
TGTGCCAGCAAACGCCAGGGGCGTACCGCTCAGTTCTTC
>many|TRBJ1-5|TRBD1|TRBV7-2
CASSLGQGDQPQHF
TGTGCCAGCAGTTTAGGACAGGGCGATCAGCCCCAGCATTTT
>NA|TRBJ2-5|TRBD2|TRBV9
CASSAGTSGSAGETQYF
TGTGCCAGCAGCGCCGGGACTAGCGGGAGTGCCGGGGAGACCCAGTACTTC
>NA|TRBJ1-1|NA|TRBV11-2
CASSLQAGANTEAFF
TGTGCCAGCAGCCTCCAGGCGGGGGCGAACACTGAAGCTTTCTTT
>few|TRBJ2-2|NA|TRBV9
CASSVSSSGELFF
TGTGCCAGCAGCGTTTCTAGTTCCGGGGAGCTGTTTTTT
>few|TRBJ1-5|TRBD1|TRBV6-1
CASSQNRGLEQPQHF
TGTGCCAGCAGTCAAAACAGGGGGCTGGAGCAGCCCCAGCATTTT
>NA|TRBJ1-5|TRBD1|TRBV6-2/TRBV6-3
CASTRDRGWDQPQHF
TGTGCCAGCACCCGGGACAGGGGTTGGGATCAGCCCCAGCATTTT
>many|TRBJ2-3|TRBD2|TRBV30
CAWSAWREGGDTQYF
TGTGCCTGGAGTGCGTGGCGGGAGGGCGGAGATACGCAGTATTTT